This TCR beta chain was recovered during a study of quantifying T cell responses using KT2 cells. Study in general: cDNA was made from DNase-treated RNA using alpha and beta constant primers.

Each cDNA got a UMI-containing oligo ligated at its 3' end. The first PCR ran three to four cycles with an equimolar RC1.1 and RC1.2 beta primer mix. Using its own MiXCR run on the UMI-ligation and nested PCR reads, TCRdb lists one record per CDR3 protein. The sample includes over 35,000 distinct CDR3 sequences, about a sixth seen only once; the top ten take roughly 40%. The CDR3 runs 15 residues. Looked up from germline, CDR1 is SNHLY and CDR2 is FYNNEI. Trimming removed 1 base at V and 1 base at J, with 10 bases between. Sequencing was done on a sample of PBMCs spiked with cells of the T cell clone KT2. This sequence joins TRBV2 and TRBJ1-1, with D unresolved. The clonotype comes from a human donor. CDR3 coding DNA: TGTGCCAGCAGTGAAGGTCCGGGAAGGAACACTGAAGCTTTCTTT. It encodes CASSEGPGRNTEAFF.